Shown below are 3 T cell receptor beta chains from a single sample sequenced in a study of T cells in Graves' hyperthyroidism and ophthalmopathy. It was RNA transcripts that yielded the amplified TCR beta CDR3 regions. HTBI primers were used for first-round RT-PCR of the TCR CDR3. TCRdb re-called the multiplex PCR reads through MiXCR, storing one row per CDR3 protein. The table lists 750,000 to 950,000 distinct CDR3 sequences, roughly 40% of them singletons, with around 9.3% in the top ten. Sequencing used blood. The receptor source for this set is a man between 18 and 29 years old with Graves' hyperthyroidism.

The J gene is TRBJ1-6, the V gene TRBV7-3, with D possibly matching TRBD1 (6 bases). Deletions cut 2 bases from V and 7 bases from J, with 15 bases between. The germline V gene has CDR1 SGHTA and CDR2 FQGTGA. The length of the CDR3 is 16 residues. The CDR3 DNA is TGTGCCAGCAGCTTACGTCCCGCTCAGGGGAATTCACCCCTCCACTTT. It yields the protein CASSLRPAQGNSPLHF.

A single count supports this clonotype. The genes are TRBV29-1 and TRBJ1-2; 7 bases map to TRBD1. Germline V gene lookup returns CDR1 SQVTM and CDR2 ANQGSEA. J gave up 1 base and V 8 bases, and 7 bases lay outside the gene matches. CDR3 size: 13 residues. CDR3 nucleotides: TGCAGCTCACCAGGGGGATTTAACTATGGCTACACCTTC. As protein: CSSPGGFNYGYTF.

This clonotype was counted once. This may be a read error, as it is one base from a much larger clone. The chain joins TRBV29-1 to TRBJ1-1; TRBD1 agrees at 7 bases. Germline CDR1 reads SQVTM; CDR2 reads ANQGSEA. The length of the CDR3 is 15 residues. The CDR3 protein is CSFEDLAGGNTEAFF. The CDR3, as DNA: TGCAGCTTTGAAGATCTCGCAGGGGGAAACACTGAAGCTTTCTTT.